These 20 T cell receptor beta chains share one sample of origin, sequenced in a study of T cell clones after liver transplantation. Sequenced by immunoSEQ multiplex PCR; TCRdb stores in-frame clones only, minus some. The sample has more than 65,000 clones; 90% are singletons. Sequencing was performed on CD4+ T cells from blood, taken before liver transplant. These receptor sequences come from a human donor who received a liver transplant.

The gene calls are TRBV6-5 and TRBJ2-3; possible D gene TRBD1, 6 bases. With 5 bases removed from V and 5 bases from J, the gap between germline ends came to 14 bases. Germline V CDR1 and CDR2: MNHEY, SVGAGI. This CDR3 spans 14 amino acids. This CDR3 is CASSRTRGGDTQYF. DNA of the CDR3: TGTGCCAGCAGTCGGACCAGGGGTGGAGATACGCAGTATTTT.

This chain links TRBV5-1 with TRBJ2-1; 7 bases line up with TRBD2. CDR3 length equals 15 residues. Germline V gene sequence: CDR1 SGHRS, CDR2 YFSETQ. Germline trimming cut 0 bases from V and 10 bases from J; bases unmatched to any gene: 10. The CDR3 DNA follows: TGCGCCAGCAGCTTGGGTGCGGGAGCGGGGAAAGAGCAGTTCTTC. This sequence encodes CASSLGAGAGKEQFF. Full variable domain (remainder filled in from reference TRBV5-1 and TRBJ2-1): KAGVTQTPRYLIKTRGQQVTLSCSPISGHRSVSWYQQTPGQGLQFLFEYFSETQRNKGNFPGRFSGRQFSNSRSEMNVSTLELGDSALYLCASSLGAGAGKEQFFGPGTRLTVL.

The V and J genes are TRBV6-1 and TRBJ1-2, with 8 bases aligning to TRBD1. Trimming cost V 2 bases and J 6 bases; bases outside gene matches: 2. Germline CDR1 reads MNHNS; CDR2 reads SASEGT. This CDR3 comprises 13 residues. The CDR3 reads CASSELTGDGYTF. The CDR3 DNA follows: TGTGCCAGCAGTGAACTGACAGGGGATGGCTACACCTTC.

The chain combines TRBV19 with TRBJ2-7; 9 nucleotides line up with TRBD1. The CDR3 length is 13 residues. Germline V lookup: CDR1 LNHDA, CDR2 SQIVND (reference sequence). The V gene end was trimmed by 5 bases and the J gene end by 5 bases; junction bases not matched to a gene: 4. The CDR3 nucleotides read TGTGCCAGTAGTTGGGGACAGGGTAACGAGCAGTACTTC. It yields the protein CASSWGQGNEQYF.

The V and J genes are TRBV5-6 and TRBJ1-1; D perhaps matches TRBD1 (5 bases). Per germline, CDR1 SGHDT and CDR2 YYEEEE. V dropped 0 bases and J dropped 4 bases, with 13 bases sitting between them. CDR3 length: 15 amino acids. The CDR3 DNA reads as TGTGCCAGCAGCTTGGCCGGGGCGGCGGGCACTGAAGCTTTCTTT. It is translated as CASSLAGAAGTEAFF.

The CDR3 DNA is TGTGCCAGCAGTGTCCTACAGGGGAACACTGAAGCTTTCTTT. Protein product: CASSVLQGNTEAFF. The chain recombines TRBV2 with TRBJ1-1, with D possibly matching TRBD1 (6 bases). Looked up from germline, CDR1 is SNHLY and CDR2 is FYNNEI. V dropped 4 bases and J dropped 1 base, with 10 bases sitting between them. This CDR3 is built from 14 residues.

This clone was observed a few times. The chain uses TRBV7-3 and TRBJ1-1; D is perhaps TRBD1 (5 bases). Between the trimmed V and J ends, which lost 3 bases and 7 bases, there was a span of 12 bases. This CDR3 comprises 13 residues. Per germline, CDR1 SGHTA and CDR2 FQGTGA. The CDR3, as DNA: TGTGCCAGCAGCTTCACAGGACGGGGTGAAGCTTTCTTT. Translated, it gives CASSFTGRGEAFF.

The chain couples TRBV2 to TRBJ1-5; D not resolved. The V gene lost 5 bases and the J gene lost 5 bases, with 13 bases spanning the gap. The CDR3 is 14 amino acids. Germline loops: CDR1 SNHLY, CDR2 FYNNEI. The CDR3 sequence is CASSTTSSYQPQHF. CDR3 bases: TGTGCCAGCAGTACGACCTCCTCCTATCAGCCCCAGCATTTT.

The chain uses TRBV27 and TRBJ1-1; 8 bases agree with TRBD1. This CDR3 has 14 amino acids. Germline CDR1 and CDR2: MNHEY and SMNVEV (reference sequence). The trim removed 7 bases at V and 4 bases at J, leaving 8 bases unmatched. CDR3 nucleotide sequence: TGTGCCAGCAACCCAAACAGGGGGGGCACTGAAGCTTTCTTT. Residues: CASNPNRGGTEAFF.

V usage is TRBV2 and J usage is TRBJ2-5; 8 bases agree with TRBD2. Germline CDR1 reads SNHLY; CDR2 reads FYNNEI. The CDR3 has 15 amino acids. Unmatched junction bases numbered 6, after V lost 6 bases and J lost 0 bases. The CDR3 loop reads CASRPLAGNQETQYF. The CDR3 DNA reads TGTGCCAGCAGGCCCCTAGCGGGCAACCAAGAGACCCAGTACTTC.

This clone was counted only a few times. The chain combines TRBV4-2 with TRBJ1-5; D may be TRBD1 (5 bases). Per germline, CDR1 LGHNA and CDR2 YNFKEQ. This CDR3 contains 16 residues. The germline V and J ends were trimmed by 4 bases and 2 bases, with 15 bases remaining between them. CDR3 loop: CASSPRGGVGNQPQHF. The CDR3 coding sequence is TGTGCCAGCAGCCCGCGTGGGGGGGTTGGCAATCAGCCCCAGCATTTT.

The V call is TRBV28, the J call TRBJ1-3; D possibly corresponds to TRBD1 (5 bases). Germline assignment: CDR1 MDHEN and CDR2 SYDVKM. This CDR3 has 15 amino acids. The V gene lost 5 bases and the J gene lost 4 bases, with 15 bases spanning the gap. The CDR3 sequence: CASSGPQGMGNTIYF. The CDR3 coding sequence is TGTGCCAGCAGTGGACCGCAGGGTATGGGAAACACCATATATTTT.

The rearrangement joins TRBV19 to TRBJ1-5; TRBD1 aligns across 12 bases. The J segment lost 2 bases and the V segment lost 3 bases, leaving 8 bases of the junction unmatched. This CDR3 spans 18 amino acids. Per the germline V gene, CDR1 is LNHDA and CDR2 is SQIVND (reference sequence). The CDR3 region is CASSMGTGGAGGNQPQHF. In DNA form, the CDR3 reads TGTGCCAGTAGTATGGGGACAGGGGGCGCCGGCGGCAATCAGCCCCAGCATTTT.

J is TRBJ2-1 and V is TRBV11-1, with TRBD1 matching 9 bases. V lost 7 bases to trimming and J lost 1 base; unmatched junction nucleotides: 5. The CDR3 covers 15 residues. Germline V gene sequence: CDR1 SGHAT, CDR2 FQDESV (reference sequence). CDR3 region: CASIPGTGSYNEQFF. Here the CDR3 DNA reads TGTGCCAGCATCCCCGGGACAGGGTCCTACAATGAGCAGTTCTTC. The full variable domain, completed using reference TRBV11-1 and TRBJ2-1, is EAEVAQSPRYKITEKSQAVAFWCDPISGHATLYWYRQILGQGPELLVQFQDESVVDDSQLPKDRFSAERLKGVDSTLKIQPAELGDSAMYLCASIPGTGSYNEQFFGPGTRLTVL.

The J gene is TRBJ2-7, the V gene TRBV7-8; 8 bases line up with TRBD1. The CDR3 sequence is 16 residues long. Germline CDR1 and CDR2: SGHVS and FQNEAQ. After removal of 5 bases from V and 5 bases from J, the junction contained 14 bases not matched to a gene. The CDR3 nucleotides are TGTGCCAGCAGCCCGGACAGGGCCCTCCTGGGGAACGAGCAGTACTTC. It specifies CASSPDRALLGNEQYF. The complete variable domain, with remaining parts taken from reference TRBV7-8 and TRBJ2-7, reads GAGVSQSPRYKVAKRGQDVALRCDPISGHVSLFWYQQALGQGPEFLTYFQNEAQLDKSGLPSDRFFAERPEGSVSTLKIQRTQQEDSAVYLCASSPDRALLGNEQYFGPGTRLTVT.

The chain couples TRBV10-3 to TRBJ1-1; D unclear. The germline V and J ends were trimmed by 4 bases and 0 bases, with 6 bases remaining between them. Germline CDR1 reads ENHRY; CDR2 reads SYGVKD. The CDR3 covers 13 residues. DNA of the CDR3: TGTGCCATCAGTGCCAACATGAACACTGAAGCTTTCTTT. This sequence encodes CAISANMNTEAFF.

This rearrangement joins TRBV28 to TRBJ2-7, with 9 bases lining up with TRBD1. This CDR3 spans 15 amino acids. The junction had 2 bases not matched to a gene; V was cut back by 0 bases and J by 2 bases. CDR1 and CDR2 (germline): MDHEN, SYDVKM. The CDR3 DNA reads as TGTGCCAGCAGTTTATGGGGACAGGGCGCCTACGAGCAGTACTTC. Its translation is CASSLWGQGAYEQYF. Full variable domain (remainder filled in from reference TRBV28 and TRBJ2-7): DVKVTQSSRYLVKRTGEKVFLECVQDMDHENMFWYRQDPGLGLRLIYFSYDVKMKEKGDIPEGYSVSREKKERFSLILESASTNQTSMYLCASSLWGQGAYEQYFGPGTRLTVT.

The CDR3: CATQDRGSNQPQHF. The CDR3 DNA reads TGTGCCACCCAGGACAGGGGGAGCAATCAGCCCCAGCATTTT. V is TRBV2 and J is TRBJ1-5, with 10 bases matching TRBD1. This CDR3 contains 14 residues. V gave up 10 bases and J gave up 1 base; unmatched junction bases: 4. Germline V gives CDR1 SNHLY, CDR2 FYNNEI.

This chain joins TRBV2 and TRBJ2-2, with 10 bases lining up with TRBD2. From germline, CDR1 is SNHLY and CDR2 FYNNEI. The CDR3 extends over 16 amino acids. The J segment lost 1 base and the V segment lost 7 bases, leaving 6 bases of the junction unmatched. In nucleotides, the CDR3 is TGTGCCAGCAAGGCTAGCGGGAGTAGGAACACCGGGGAGCTGTTTTTT. Translated, it gives CASKASGSRNTGELFF.

The V and J genes are TRBV12-5 and TRBJ2-7, with 8 positions matching TRBD2. The length of the CDR3 is 15 residues. The V segment lost 6 bases and the J segment 5 bases; nucleotides outside the gene matches: 12. The V gene's germline CDR1 is LGHNT and CDR2 FRNRAP. CDR3 sequence: CASGPGRAKDHEQYF. The CDR3 DNA is TGTGCTAGTGGACCCGGGAGGGCAAAGGACCACGAGCAGTACTTC.